This T cell receptor beta chain was documented in a study of blood T cell repertoires in COVID-19. Study-wide background: The analysed material was cDNA or gDNA that came from T cells, B-cell-depleted T cells, or PBMCs.

The study recruited people aged roughly 18 to 100 years across about two dozen US areas. Clinical history reported by participants formed the basis on which cohorts were assigned. The method was immunoSEQ multiplex PCR; TCRdb's version includes in-frame clones alone and lacks a portion of them. Seen here are 150,000 to 200,000 clones, roughly nine tenths observed once, and the top ten hold approximately 2.5%. Germline V gene sequence: CDR1 LNHDA, CDR2 SQIVND (reference sequence). The V and J ends lost 2 bases and 7 bases, in that order; junction bases with no gene match: 8. The CDR3 covers 17 residues.

This TCR was recovered from a woman aged 35 to 49 with acute COVID-19. This chain links TRBV19 with TRBJ1-6; the match to TRBD1 covers 10 bases. Sequenced: PBMCs or T cells enriched from blood (not recorded which). Here the CDR3 reads CASSITGTGVQNSPLHF. The CDR3 DNA follows: TGTGCCAGTAGTATAACTGGGACAGGGGTTCAAAATTCACCCCTCCACTTT.